Listed below are T cell receptor beta chains from one sample, sequenced in a study of cytomegalovirus exposure and HLA in healthy donors. TCRdb keeps only in-frame clones here, not all; method: immunoSEQ multiplex PCR. The repertoire has over 200,000 clones, more than 65% of them found once; the top ten carry 1.8%. Sequencing used PBMCs. The receptors here all came from a woman aged 30 to 39 in good health and CMV-seronegative. The CDR3 runs from the conserved cysteine through the conserved F or W. D genes are given only for firm matches. Clone size is given for some rows only: seen once, a few or many times, or a class if the clone is expanded.

d_call	v_call	j_call	clone_size	cdr3_length	cdr3_nt	cdr3_aa
.	TRBV25-1	TRBJ1-2	.	15	TGTGCCAGCAGTGAATATTTTACAGAACACTATGGCTACACCTTC	CASSEYFTEHYGYTF
.	TRBV5-8	TRBJ1-1	.	11	TGTGCCAGCAGCTTAGCCACTGAAGCTTTCTTT	CASSLATEAFF
.	TRBV7-7	TRBJ1-1	.	15	TGTGCCGTTGGGGGGGGTCCAAATAGGCGCACTGAAGCTTTCTTT	CAVGGGPNRRTEAFF
.	TRBV7-2	TRBJ2-4	.	12	TGTGCCAGCAGCTTAGCTGTGGGCGGGCAGTACTTC	CASSLAVGGQYF
TRBD1	TRBV30	TRBJ1-1	.	13	TGTGCCTGGGGGACAGCGGACTACACTGAAGCTTTCTTT	CAWGTADYTEAFF
.	TRBV6-1	TRBJ1-6	.	13	TGTGCCAGCAGCCAGGTTTATAATTCACCCCTCCACTTT	CASSQVYNSPLHF
TRBD2	TRBV5-1	TRBJ2-7	.	14	TGCGCCAGCAGATTGGGGCGGGGGGGGTCCGAGCAGTACTTC	CASRLGRGGSEQYF
.	TRBV19	TRBJ2-6	few	14	TGTGCCACCGGGCCAAGGACAGGGGCCAACGTCCTGACTTTC	CATGPRTGANVLTF
.	TRBV7-9	TRBJ2-7	.	14	TGTGCCAGCAGCTTCAGGGAATCTTCCTACGAGCAGTACTTC	CASSFRESSYEQYF
TRBD2	TRBV2	TRBJ2-2	.	15	TGTGCCAGCAGTGCTAGCGGGGGCCGAACCGGGGAGCTGTTTTTT	CASSASGGRTGELFF
.	TRBV11-3	TRBJ2-2	.	12	TGTGCCAGCAGCCAGTCCAACGGGGAGCTGTTTTTT	CASSQSNGELFF
.	TRBV18	TRBJ1-1	few	15	TGTGCCAGCTCACCAATGGGGCGTGGGGACACTGAAGCTTTCTTT	CASSPMGRGDTEAFF
.	TRBV9	TRBJ2-1	.	14	TGTGCCAGCAGCGGGAGGGGCGGAGCGAATGAGCAGTTCTTC	CASSGRGGANEQFF
TRBD2	TRBV19	TRBJ2-2	.	15	TGTGCCAGTCTGGGACTAGCGGGAGTGTCCGGGGAGCTGTTTTTT	CASLGLAGVSGELFF
.	TRBV6-6	TRBJ1-2	.	15	TGTGCCAGCAGTTACTCGGGGGGGTCCGGCTATGGCTACACCTTC	CASSYSGGSGYGYTF
.	TRBV7-9	TRBJ1-1	.	13	TGTGCCAGCAGCCCGACAACCATCACTGAAGCTTTCTTT	CASSPTTITEAFF
TRBD2	TRBV4-1	TRBJ2-1	.	19	TGCGCCAGCACCCAGGATCTAGTGGTTGGTAGCGGGGGGTCCCATGAGCAGTTCTTC	CASTQDLVVGSGGSHEQFF
.	TRBV21-1	TRBJ2-1	.	13	TGTGCCAGCAGCAAGTCGGGGGGAGAGGAGCAGTTCTTC	CASSKSGGEEQFF
.	TRBV30	TRBJ2-5	.	14	TGTGCCTGGAGTGTTGGCTCCGTTATCCGGACCCAGTACTTC	CAWSVGSVIRTQYF
.	TRBV29-1	TRBJ1-1	.	12	TGCAGCTCGGGTCCAGAGGACACTGAAGCTTTCTTT	CSSGPEDTEAFF
.	TRBV7-3	TRBJ1-1	few	13	TGTGCCAGCAGTTACATCATGAACACTGAAGCTTTCTTT	CASSYIMNTEAFF
.	TRBV27	TRBJ2-6	.	17	TGTGCCAGCAGTATGAAAGGGACATCGGCTGGGGCCAACGTCCTGACTTTC	CASSMKGTSAGANVLTF
TRBD1	TRBV29-1	TRBJ1-2	few	14	TGCAGCGTTGATGGACAGGGAGCTAACTATGGCTACACCTTC	CSVDGQGANYGYTF
.	TRBV19	TRBJ1-1	.	13	TGTGCCAGTAGTATATCAGTGAACACTGAAGCTTTCTTT	CASSISVNTEAFF
TRBD1	TRBV30	TRBJ1-5	.	14	TGTGCCTGGAGTTCCGGGACAGGTAATCAGCCCCAGCATTTT	CAWSSGTGNQPQHF
TRBD1	TRBV27	TRBJ1-5	.	14	TGTGCCAGCAGTGCGGGACAGGGCAATCAGCCCCAGCATTTT	CASSAGQGNQPQHF
TRBD2	TRBV29-1	TRBJ2-1	.	13	TGCAGCGTTCGAACTAGCGGGGGCTATGAGCAGTTCTTC	CSVRTSGGYEQFF
.	TRBV30	TRBJ2-1	.	12	TGTGCCTGGAGCCAGCAGGGGGGTGAGCAGTTCTTC	CAWSQQGGEQFF
.	TRBV5-6	TRBJ1-2	few	14	TGTGCCAGCAGCTCGGGAGGGGCTAACTATGGCTACACCTTC	CASSSGGANYGYTF
TRBD1	TRBV7-9	TRBJ2-5	.	16	TGTGCCAGCAGCGACCGGGACAGGGACCCCCAAGAGACCCAGTACTTC	CASSDRDRDPQETQYF
.	TRBV7-9	TRBJ2-3	.	15	TGTGCCAGCAGCTCCTCGACAGACCGCACAGATACGCAGTATTTT	CASSSSTDRTDTQYF
TRBD1	TRBV5-4	TRBJ1-1	few	13	TGTGCCAGCAGCCGGACAGGGGGCACTGAAGCTTTCTTT	CASSRTGGTEAFF
.	TRBV9	TRBJ2-5	.	16	TGTGCCAGCAGCGTAGCGGCAGGGGGGAATCAAGAGACCCAGTACTTC	CASSVAAGGNQETQYF
TRBD1	TRBV10-3	TRBJ1-3	few	14	TGTGCCATCACCCCGACAGGGACTGGAAACACCATATATTTT	CAITPTGTGNTIYF
.	TRBV5-1	TRBJ1-4	.	15	TGCGCCAGCAGCGGTTTCCAGGGGTCTGGTGAAAAACTGTTTTTT	CASSGFQGSGEKLFF
TRBD1	TRBV2	TRBJ1-4	.	16	TGTGCCAGCAGTGAATTACAGGGGGCAGCTGGGGAAAAACTGTTTTTT	CASSELQGAAGEKLFF
.	TRBV14	TRBJ1-4	.	16	TGTGCCAGCAGCCAAGGTCAACGGTCAACTAATGAAAAACTGTTTTTT	CASSQGQRSTNEKLFF
TRBD1	TRBV2	TRBJ1-2	.	14	TGTGCCAGCAGAAACAGGGGACTTGGGTATGGCTACACCTTC	CASRNRGLGYGYTF
TRBD2	TRBV9	TRBJ2-7	few	15	TGTGCCAGCAGCTTCGGGACTAGCGGGGGCACCGAGCAGTACTTC	CASSFGTSGGTEQYF
TRBD1	TRBV7-8	TRBJ1-2	.	14	TGTGCCAGCAGCCCCCGGGGGACAGCTTATGGCTACACCTTC	CASSPRGTAYGYTF
.	TRBV27	TRBJ1-1	.	11	TGTGCCAGCTCGGTTGGCACTGAAGCTTTCTTT	CASSVGTEAFF
.	TRBV9	TRBJ2-2	.	13	TGTGCCAGCAGCGCCACTAGCAGCGGGGAGCTGTTTTTT	CASSATSSGELFF
TRBD1	TRBV6-1	TRBJ2-5	few	15	TGTGCCAGCAGTTCCGGGACAGGGGCGATTGAGACCCAGTACTTC	CASSSGTGAIETQYF
.	TRBV11-2	TRBJ1-1	once	14	TGTGCCAGCAGCTTAGGTCGGGTTGTAACAGAAGCTTTCTTT	CASSLGRVVTEAFF
TRBD2	TRBV5-1	TRBJ2-5	.	14	TGCGCCAGCGCTCGGCGGGAGCAGGGAGAGACCCAGTACTTC	CASARREQGETQYF
TRBD1	TRBV5-6	TRBJ2-5	.	15	TGTGCCAGCAGAACTCCAGGGGACAGTGCGGAGACCCAGTACTTC	CASRTPGDSAETQYF
.	TRBV27	TRBJ1-2	.	13	TGTGCCAGCAGCCCCCGCCAGTACTATGGCTACACCTTC	CASSPRQYYGYTF
.	TRBV5-5	TRBJ2-7	.	14	TGTGCCAGCAGCTACCCAGGGATGAGTTACGAGCAGTACTTC	CASSYPGMSYEQYF
TRBD2	TRBV4-1	TRBJ2-5	.	18	TGCGCCAGCAGCCAAGGAGCAGAACGGGGGGGCGACGGGGAGACCCAGTACTTC	CASSQGAERGGDGETQYF
TRBD2	TRBV7-6	TRBJ2-5	.	14	TGTGCCAGCAGCTCAATAGCGGGGAGGGAGACCCAGTACTTC	CASSSIAGRETQYF